A single sample gave rise to the 22 T cell receptor beta chains below, sequenced in a study of patients and donors after allogeneic stem cell transplantation. A single record per CDR3 protein comes from TCRdb applying MiXCR to the RT-PCR reads. The table includes roughly 230,000 distinct CDR3 sequences, around 14% detected once. Sequencing was carried out using blood, either unsorted or a sorted T cell fraction (not recorded which). These receptor sequences come from a human donor who was either an allogeneic HSCT recipient or a stem cell or donor lymphocyte infusion donor (not recorded which). It is not recorded whose cells these are; they may come from a transplant donor.

This clonotype appeared many times. The chain is built from TRBV9 and TRBJ2-5, with 8 bases fitting TRBD2. V shed 9 bases and J 2 bases; nucleotides not matched to a gene: 18. The length of the CDR3 is 17 residues. Germline V gene sequence: CDR1 SGDLS, CDR2 YYNGEE. CDR3 protein: CANPPGGSGTKQETQYF. The CDR3 DNA follows: TGTGCCAACCCCCCCGGCGGTAGCGGGACGAAACAAGAGACCCAGTACTTC.

The table lists this clonotype with a few counts. V and J are TRBV2 and TRBJ1-6; 10 bases align to TRBD1. Germline V CDR1 and CDR2: SNHLY, FYNNEI. Germline trimming cut 7 bases from V and 10 bases from J; bases unmatched to any gene: 7. This CDR3 has 14 amino acids. CDR3 loop: CASKRTGGWSPLHF. CDR3 DNA sequence: TGTGCCAGCAAAAGGACAGGGGGTTGGTCACCCCTCCACTTT.

V and J are TRBV6-1 and TRBJ2-1; D remains unclear. The V gene's germline CDR1 is MNHNS and CDR2 SASEGT. The V gene lost 4 bases and the J gene lost 8 bases, with 9 bases spanning the gap. The CDR3 is made up of 12 amino acids. In nucleotides, the CDR3 is TGTGCCAGCAGTGGGGTGGGATATGAGCAGTTCTTC. This gives the protein CASSGVGYEQFF.

This sequence joins TRBV5-1 and TRBJ2-7, with unresolved D. Trimming left V 5 bases short and J 2 bases short, with 17 bases between. The CDR3 is 15 amino acids. The germline V gene encodes CDR1 SGHRS and CDR2 YFSETQ. The CDR3 loop reads CASSYTSAFAYEQYF. The CDR3 bases are TGCGCCAGCAGTTACACAAGCGCGTTCGCCTACGAGCAGTACTTC.

The chain recombines TRBV6-1 with TRBJ2-7; D is possibly TRBD1 (5 bases). Between the trimmed V and J ends, which lost 2 bases and 7 bases, there was a span of 15 bases. The length of the CDR3 is 14 residues. Germline V gene sequence: CDR1 MNHNS, CDR2 SASEGT. The CDR3 bases are TGTGCCAGCAGTGAAAGGGGCTTCTCCGGAGAGCAGTACTTC. Protein sequence: CASSERGFSGEQYF.

The rearrangement uses TRBV2 and TRBJ2-3; TRBD2 matches at 7 bases. Germline V gene lookup returns CDR1 SNHLY and CDR2 FYNNEI. V gave up 11 bases and J gave up 5 bases; unmatched junction bases: 7. The length of the CDR3 is 12 residues. The CDR3 bases are TGTGCCGTGGGGGGGGACCGAGATACGCAGTATTTT. Translation gives CAVGGDRDTQYF. The full variable domain, rest sourced from reference TRBV2 and TRBJ2-3, is EPEVTQTPSHQVTQMGQEVILRCVPISNHLYFYWYRQILGQKVEFLVSFYNNEISEKSEIFDDQFSVERPDGSNFTLKIRSTKLEDSAMYFCAVGGDRDTQYFGPGTRLTVL.

The J gene is TRBJ1-6, the V gene TRBV6-5, with D tentatively TRBD1 (5 bases). The CDR3 is 15 amino acids. Trimming cost V 2 bases and J 6 bases, with 11 bases left between them. Germline V CDR1 and CDR2: MNHEY, SVGAGI. The CDR3 region has the DNA TGTGCCAGCAGTTACGCCCGGGGCATTAATTCACCCCTCCACTTT. This sequence encodes CASSYARGINSPLHF.

This clonotype has only a few counts. CDR3 in amino acids: CASSLGPGTSTYEQYF. The DNA of the CDR3 is TGTGCCAGCAGCTTGGGCCCTGGGACAAGTACCTACGAGCAGTACTTC. The chain links TRBV5-5 to TRBJ2-7, with D possibly matching TRBD1 (6 bases). Trimming took off 0 bases at V and 2 bases at J, with 15 bases between the two ends. The germline V gene has CDR1 SGHKS and CDR2 YYEKEE (reference sequence). The CDR3 is 16 residues long.

This rearrangement joins TRBV3-1 to TRBJ2-7; a weak D match, TRBD1 (6 bases). Germline V gene data show CDR1 as LGHDT and CDR2 as YNNKEL (reference sequence). This CDR3 is 11 amino acids long. The CDR3 protein is CGGTLSYEQYF. CDR3 in DNA: TGTGGGGGGACACTTTCCTACGAGCAGTACTTC.

The V and J genes are TRBV3-1 and TRBJ2-7; 14 bases fit TRBD2. The germline V gene encodes CDR1 LGHDT and CDR2 YNNKEL (reference sequence). This CDR3 contains 21 residues. The V segment lost 1 base and the J segment 2 bases; nucleotides outside the gene matches: 16. The chain's CDR3 is CASSQVWRTSGRSTQPYEQYF. CDR3 bases: TGTGCCAGCAGCCAAGTATGGAGGACTAGCGGGAGGTCCACCCAACCCTACGAGCAGTACTTC.

The rearrangement uses TRBV9 and TRBJ1-2, with TRBD1 matching 7 bases. Trimming removed 3 bases from V and 4 bases from J; junction bases left unmatched: 3. The CDR3 loop spans 13 amino acids. CDR1 and CDR2 from the germline V gene are SGDLS and YYNGEE. DNA for the CDR3: TGTGCCAGCAGCGCGACAGGGTCCTATGGCTACACCTTC. Protein product: CASSATGSYGYTF.

The chain is built from TRBV20-1 and TRBJ2-2; the D gene could be TRBD1 or TRBD2 (7 bases each). The CDR3 is made up of 15 amino acids. Germline-derived CDR1 and CDR2 are DFQATT and SNEGSKA (reference sequence). V lost 0 bases and J lost 4, with 12 bases in between. The CDR3 spells CSARDLRGGTGELFF. In nucleotides, the CDR3 is TGCAGTGCTAGAGATCTCAGGGGGGGCACCGGGGAGCTGTTTTTT.

This clonotype has more than one count but fewer than ten. The gene calls are TRBV3-1 and TRBJ1-5; D remains unclear. The CDR3 totals 15 residues. V was trimmed by 0 bases and J by 7 bases, leaving 13 bases between them. The germline V gene encodes CDR1 LGHDT and CDR2 YNNKEL (reference sequence). The chain's CDR3 is CASSQDRSSRQPQHF. CDR3 coding DNA: TGTGCCAGCAGCCAAGATCGTAGCAGCCGGCAGCCCCAGCATTTT.

The sample holds a few counts of this clonotype. This chain connects TRBV7-8 to TRBJ2-5; 10 nucleotides align to TRBD1. J lost 5 bases, V lost 5 bases, and 11 bases had no gene match. The CDR3 spans 16 residues. Per germline, CDR1 SGHVS and CDR2 FQNEAQ. CDR3 sequence: CASSPRDRGYRETQYF. DNA for the CDR3: TGTGCCAGCAGCCCCCGGGACAGGGGTTATAGGGAGACCCAGTACTTC. Full variable domain (outside the CDR3, taken from reference TRBV7-8 and TRBJ2-5): GAGVSQSPRYKVAKRGQDVALRCDPISGHVSLFWYQQALGQGPEFLTYFQNEAQLDKSGLPSDRFFAERPEGSVSTLKIQRTQQEDSAVYLCASSPRDRGYRETQYFGPGTRLLVL.

A few counts support this clonotype. The V gene is TRBV29-1, the J gene TRBJ2-2; 9 bases are a match to TRBD1. The CDR3 has 14 residues. V lost 5 bases and J lost 6; bases outside the gene matches: 7. CDR1 is SQVTM and CDR2 is ANQGSEA in the germline V gene. The CDR3, as DNA: TGCAGCGTTACCGGGACAGGGTCGGCCGGGGAGCTGTTTTTT. Translated, it gives CSVTGTGSAGELFF.

This clonotype was observed a few times. The V and J genes are TRBV7-3 and TRBJ2-1; no definite D call. The CDR3 loop spans 14 amino acids. Germline-derived CDR1 and CDR2 are SGHTA and FQGTGA. V gave up 6 bases and J gave up 4 bases, with 13 bases separating them. This CDR3 reads CASSRTGRYNEQFF. The CDR3 DNA reads TGTGCCAGCAGTCGGACCGGACGGTACAATGAGCAGTTCTTC.

In this sample, this clonotype turned up a few times. The J gene is TRBJ2-7, the V gene TRBV5-1; unclear D gene. This CDR3 region has 16 residues. Germline CDR1 and CDR2: SGHRS and YFSETQ. The ends were cut back, 0 bases at V and 0 bases at J, with 13 bases in the middle. The CDR3 spells CASSLVFGGSSYEQYF. The DNA for the CDR3 is TGCGCCAGCAGCTTGGTTTTCGGCGGTAGCTCCTACGAGCAGTACTTC.

This clonotype was recorded at least ten times. V and J are TRBV4-3 and TRBJ2-1; 15 bases fit TRBD2. CDR3 length equals 20 residues. Per the germline V gene, CDR1 is LGHNA and CDR2 is YSLEER. The J segment lost 3 bases and the V segment lost 1 base, leaving 10 bases of the junction unmatched. The chain's CDR3 is CASSQGVPGLAGGHYNEQFF. CDR3 bases: TGCGCCAGCAGCCAAGGGGTCCCGGGACTAGCGGGGGGCCACTACAATGAGCAGTTCTTC.

This clonotype has at least ten counts. The chain employs TRBV19 and TRBJ2-7; no reliable D call. Germline CDR1 LNHDA, CDR2 SQIVND (reference sequence). Trimming cost V 8 bases and J 4 bases, with 12 bases left between them. CDR3 length equals 12 residues. This CDR3 is CASGQTEYEQYF. CDR3 nucleotides: TGTGCCAGTGGTCAGACGGAATACGAGCAGTACTTC.

This clonotype was picked up a small number of times. This chain uses TRBV30 with TRBJ1-5; D possibly corresponds to TRBD1 (5 bases). CDR3 length: 12 residues. Trimming stripped 8 bases from V and 4 bases from J, with 12 bases between. In germline, CDR1 is GTSNPN, CDR2 SVGIG (reference sequence). DNA of the CDR3: TGTGCCGTGGGGGGGGTGAATCAGCCCCAGCATTTT. Its protein product is CAVGGVNQPQHF.

There are many counts of this clonotype. The genes are TRBV19 and TRBJ1-1, with a tentative D call TRBD1 (6 bases). Trimming cost V 6 bases and J 4 bases, with 21 bases left between them. Germline V gives CDR1 LNHDA, CDR2 SQIVND (reference sequence). The CDR3 has 16 amino acids. Here the CDR3 reads CASRSQGDRGGTEAFF. The CDR3 nucleotides read TGTGCCAGTAGATCCCAGGGCGATCGAGGGGGCACTGAAGCTTTCTTT.

This chain connects TRBV18 to TRBJ2-1; 9 nucleotides line up with TRBD1. CDR3 length: 15 residues. Germline-derived CDR1 and CDR2 are KGHSH and LQKENI. V was pared by 1 base and J by 5 bases, with 3 bases of the junction left unmatched. In DNA form, the CDR3 reads TGTGCCAGCTCACCACTAGGGACAGGGCACAATGAGCAGTTCTTC. Protein sequence: CASSPLGTGHNEQFF.